This T cell receptor (beta chain) is drawn from a study of blood T cell repertoires in COVID-19. Study overall: Acute and convalescent COVID-19 samples came from the United States, Italy and Spain. T cells, B-cell-depleted T cells, or PBMCs provided the cDNA or gDNA that served as material.

V was pared by 6 bases and J by 3 bases, with 12 bases between. CDR1 is MNHEY, CDR2 SVGEGT, per germline. The CDR3 covers 14 residues. In the authors' workflow: Estimated nucleated cell counts came from reference gene primer amplification. Libraries were prepared by immunoSEQ multiplex PCR; TCRdb keeps only in-frame clonotypes and omits some of them. That table gives V, J and clone size, and the DNA gave D and trimming. The repertoire holds about 310,000 clones, with 90% as singletons. Seattle cases were enrolled at active infection and followed longitudinally. The specimen was peripheral blood. The chain has TRBV6-2 or TRBV6-3 and TRBJ1-5; tentative D call: TRBD1 (6 bases). The receptor's source is a woman aged 40 to 50 with COVID-19, enrolled during active disease. The CDR3 loop is CASSQDSFNQPQHF. CDR3 DNA sequence: TGTGCCAGCAGCCAGGACAGTTTCAATCAGCCCCAGCATTTT.